These 26 T cell receptor beta chains share one sample of origin, sequenced in a study of control samples from healthy donors and cancer patients. TCRdb keeps only in-frame clones here, not all; method: immunoSEQ multiplex PCR. The sample consists of some 150,000 clones, over 90% of them appearing once. Sequencing input: blood. These receptors all stem from a man aged 45-60 years in good health.

The chain recombines TRBV3-1 (or the pseudogene TRBV3-2) with TRBJ2-3; D might be TRBD1 (6 bases). CDR1 is LGHDT, CDR2 YNNKEL, per germline (reference sequence). This CDR3 has 15 amino acids. The ends were cut back, 1 base at V and 5 bases at J, with 13 bases in the middle. The CDR3 region has the DNA TGTGCCAGCAGCCAAGGTACAGGGTTTAAAGATACGCAGTATTTT. Amino acid sequence: CASSQGTGFKDTQYF.

The chain carries TRBV28 and TRBJ1-5; D uncertain. There are 15 residues in the CDR3. Trimming took off 10 bases at V and 1 base at J, with 17 bases between the two ends. Germline V lookup: CDR1 MDHEN, CDR2 SYDVKM. The CDR3 sequence is CATVQQDLSNQPQHF. The CDR3 bases are TGTGCCACCGTTCAACAAGATTTGAGCAATCAGCCCCAGCATTTT.

V is TRBV3-1 (or the pseudogene TRBV3-2) and J is TRBJ1-6; the D gene is possibly TRBD1 (5 bases). Germline V gene data show CDR1 as LGHDT and CDR2 as YNNKEL (reference sequence). Deletions cut 0 bases from V and 7 bases from J, with 13 bases between. The CDR3 consists of 16 residues. CDR3 nucleotides: TGTGCCAGCAGCCAAGAGAACAGGCCCTTAAATTCACCCCTCCACTTT. This gives the protein CASSQENRPLNSPLHF.

The CDR3 nucleotides read TGTGCCAGCTCACCACCCATAGGGGAGGGAGAAAAACTGTTTTTT. As protein: CASSPPIGEGEKLFF. This chain joins TRBV18 and TRBJ1-4; weak D call: TRBD1 (5 bases). CDR3 length: 15 amino acids. The germline V gene encodes CDR1 KGHSH and CDR2 LQKENI. Trimming stripped 0 bases from V and 8 bases from J, with 13 bases between.

The gene calls are TRBV29-1 and TRBJ2-2; either TRBD1 or TRBD2 may fit D (5 bases each). The CDR3 covers 13 residues. V dropped 7 bases and J dropped 3 bases, with 12 bases sitting between them. Germline CDR1 is SQVTM and CDR2 is ANQGSEA. The chain's CDR3 is CSAKRDHTGELFF. CDR3 bases: TGCAGCGCCAAACGGGACCACACCGGGGAGCTGTTTTTT.

In the case of this clone: At the DNA level, this CDR3 is encoded by other sequences in the same sample as well. The chain links TRBV3-1 (or the pseudogene TRBV3-2) to TRBJ1-1; no clear D. Germline CDR1 and CDR2: LGHDT and YNNKEL (reference sequence). Trimming left V 1 base short and J 1 base short, with 4 bases between. The CDR3 consists of 13 residues. CDR3 sequence (DNA): TGTGCCAGCAGCCAAGTCGCGAACACTGAAGCTTTCTTT. Translating gives CASSQVANTEAFF.

This chain's CDR3 is CATSRDPPGDTNYGYTF. The DNA of the CDR3 is TGTGCCACCAGCAGAGATCCGCCAGGCGATACTAACTATGGCTACACCTTC. The rearrangement joins TRBV15 to TRBJ1-2; D gene ambiguous. CDR1 is LNHNV, CDR2 YYDKDF, per germline (reference sequence). V lost 0 bases, J lost 0 bases, and 14 bases lay in between. CDR3 length: 17 amino acids.

The CDR3 nucleotides read TGTGCCTGGAGTGTAGGATGGGGAGGCGACACTGAAGCTTTCTTT. It specifies CAWSVGWGGDTEAFF. The rearrangement links TRBV30 to TRBJ1-1; D unresolved. Looked up from germline, CDR1 is GTSNPN and CDR2 is SVGIG (reference sequence). V shed 0 bases and J shed 3 bases, with 14 bases lying between them. The CDR3 loop spans 15 amino acids.

The J gene is TRBJ1-1, the V gene TRBV10-3; 7 nucleotides line up with TRBD1. The ends lost 7 bases at V and 7 bases at J; junction bases unmatched: 12. The germline CDR1 and CDR2 sequences are ENHRY and SYGVKD. This CDR3 has 14 residues. CDR3: CAITAFDRAGEAFF. The CDR3 coding sequence is TGTGCCATCACCGCATTCGACAGGGCGGGTGAAGCTTTCTTT.

V gene TRBV28 combines with J gene TRBJ2-5, with D perhaps TRBD1 (5 bases). Germline CDR1 reads MDHEN; CDR2 reads SYDVKM. The V end lost 6 bases, the J end lost 2 bases, and 13 bases lay between the germline ends. The CDR3 contains 14 residues. CDR3 nucleotides: TGTGCCAGCAGGAATAGGGGTTCGCAAGAGACCCAGTACTTC. Encoded protein: CASRNRGSQETQYF.

The chain has TRBV11-3 and TRBJ2-3, with a weak D call TRBD2 (6 bases). The CDR3 is 15 residues long. Per germline, CDR1 SGHNT and CDR2 YENEEA. V was trimmed by 0 bases and J by 3 bases, leaving 10 bases between them. The CDR3 DNA follows: TGTGCCAGCAGCTTAGACGGGACTCGTACAGATACGCAGTATTTT. Translated: CASSLDGTRTDTQYF.

The chain combines TRBV10-1 with TRBJ1-4; D gene uncertain. Germline CDR1 reads WNHNN; CDR2 reads SYGVQD (reference sequence). CDR3 length: 14 amino acids. Trimming took off 3 bases at V and 5 bases at J, with 10 bases between the two ends. The CDR3 coding sequence is TGCGCCAGCAGTGATCCTCCGCCAAATGAAAAACTGTTTTTT. Translation gives CASSDPPPNEKLFF.

The chain has TRBV5-1 and TRBJ2-1; TRBD2 matches 11 bases. The V gene's germline CDR1 is SGHRS and CDR2 YFSETQ. V was clipped by 5 bases and J by 6 bases; unmatched bases: 4. The CDR3 runs 14 residues. CDR3 amino acids: CASSSGTSGNEQFF. The CDR3 DNA sequence: TGCGCCAGCAGTTCGGGGACTAGCGGCAATGAGCAGTTCTTC. Combining the CDR3 with reference TRBV5-1 and TRBJ2-1 gives the whole variable domain KAGVTQTPRYLIKTRGQQVTLSCSPISGHRSVSWYQQTPGQGLQFLFEYFSETQRNKGNFPGRFSGRQFSNSRSEMNVSTLELGDSALYLCASSSGTSGNEQFFGPGTRLTVL.

The J gene is TRBJ1-4, the V gene TRBV5-1; no clear D. The germline gives CDR1 SGHRS, CDR2 YFSETQ. The CDR3 is made up of 14 amino acids. V lost 3 bases and J 7 bases, leaving 13 bases between the germline ends. Here the CDR3 DNA reads TGCGCCAGCAGCTCGACCCTAGGACCTGAAAAACTGTTTTTT. Its translation is CASSSTLGPEKLFF. The entire variable domain, with the rest obtained from reference TRBV5-1 and TRBJ1-4, is as follows: KAGVTQTPRYLIKTRGQQVTLSCSPISGHRSVSWYQQTPGQGLQFLFEYFSETQRNKGNFPGRFSGRQFSNSRSEMNVSTLELGDSALYLCASSSTLGPEKLFFGSGTQLSVL.

J is TRBJ2-2 and V is TRBV28; D unclear. Germline V gene lookup returns CDR1 MDHEN and CDR2 SYDVKM. CDR3 length equals 13 residues. Trimming pared 6 bases from V and 0 bases from J, leaving 5 bases between. The DNA of the CDR3 is TGTGCCAGCAGCTCAACGAACACCGGGGAGCTGTTTTTT. Residues: CASSSTNTGELFF.

CDR3 protein: CASSPGIRGEKLFF. In nucleotides, the CDR3 is TGTGCCAGCAGTCCCGGGATCCGAGGTGAAAAACTGTTTTTT. This sequence joins TRBV28 and TRBJ1-4; D is ambiguous. CDR3 length: 14 residues. Deletions cut 5 bases from V and 7 bases from J, with 14 bases between. From germline, CDR1 is MDHEN and CDR2 SYDVKM.

The chain links TRBV29-1 to TRBJ2-2, with unresolved D. Germline V lookup: CDR1 SQVTM, CDR2 ANQGSEA. The ends were cut back, 7 bases at V and 5 bases at J, with 17 bases in the middle. This CDR3 has 14 residues. CDR3 DNA: TGCAGCGCCCGAGTACAGAGACTGACCGGGGAGCTGTTTTTT. Its translation is CSARVQRLTGELFF.

This chain links TRBV5-1 with TRBJ1-1; 7 bases are shared with TRBD1. Germline V gene data show CDR1 as SGHRS and CDR2 as YFSETQ. With 2 bases clipped from V and 6 bases from J, the junction kept 7 bases outside the gene matches. The CDR3 consists of 14 residues. The DNA for the CDR3 is TGCGCCAGCAGCTTCCCAGGGGGGGGCGCTGAAGCTTTCTTT. Translated, it gives CASSFPGGGAEAFF.

This clone has more than one count but fewer than ten. The CDR3 nucleotides are TGTGCCAGCAGCTTGAGCCTAGCGGGAGGTACAGATACGCAGTATTTT. Protein: CASSLSLAGGTDTQYF. This sequence joins TRBV5-5 and TRBJ2-3, with 11 bases identical to TRBD2. This CDR3 contains 16 residues. Trimming at V came to 1 base and at J to 3 bases, leaving 4 bases not matched to a gene. The V gene's germline CDR1 is SGHKS and CDR2 YYEKEE (reference sequence).

V usage is TRBV18 and J usage is TRBJ2-7; 10 bases align to TRBD1. Germline CDR1 and CDR2: KGHSH and LQKENI. This CDR3 is built from 15 residues. V trimming: 0 bases; J trimming: 4 bases; junction bases outside the gene matches: 3. CDR3 nucleotides: TGTGCCAGCTCACCACCGACAGGGGGCAGGTACGAGCAGTACTTC. Translating it yields CASSPPTGGRYEQYF.

The chain carries TRBV7-2 and TRBJ2-1; 12 bases map to TRBD2. The CDR3 is made up of 15 amino acids. Trimming took 5 bases from V and 7 from J; bases not matched to a gene: 6. The germline gives CDR1 SGHTA, CDR2 FQGNSA. The CDR3 region is CASSPSGRAWNEQFF. CDR3 nucleotide sequence: TGTGCCAGCAGCCCTAGCGGGAGGGCTTGGAATGAGCAGTTCTTC.

V and J are TRBV24-1 and TRBJ2-3, with D perhaps TRBD1 or TRBD2 (5 bases each). Germline assignment: CDR1 KGHDR and CDR2 SFDVKD. With 3 bases removed from V and 1 base from J, the gap between germline ends came to 13 bases. The CDR3 consists of 16 residues. This CDR3 is CATSDDGARGTDTQYF. CDR3 nucleotides: TGTGCCACCAGTGATGACGGGGCACGGGGCACAGATACGCAGTATTTT.

The chain is built from TRBV9 and TRBJ2-6; 8 bases map to TRBD1. The germline V gene has CDR1 SGDLS and CDR2 YYNGEE. Trimming cost V 4 bases and J 2 bases; bases outside gene matches: 5. The CDR3 is 16 residues long. CDR3 protein: CASSLTTGAGANVLTF. As DNA, the CDR3 is TGTGCCAGCAGCTTAACGACAGGGGCTGGGGCCAACGTCCTGACTTTC.

The genes are TRBV19 and TRBJ1-1; no firm D call. The CDR3 covers 11 residues. Trimming shortened V by 8 bases and J by 0 bases, and 4 bases separated the two germline ends. Germline V gene sequence: CDR1 LNHDA, CDR2 SQIVND (reference sequence). The CDR3 region is CASQLNTEAFF. CDR3 sequence (DNA): TGTGCCAGTCAATTGAACACTGAAGCTTTCTTT.

The V and J genes are TRBV11-2 and TRBJ2-7; unclear D gene. The CDR3 totals 13 residues. The germline V gene encodes CDR1 SGHAT and CDR2 FQNNGV. V was pared by 2 bases and J by 2 bases, with 7 bases between. The CDR3 DNA follows: TGTGCCAGCAGCTTATTAGCCACCTACGAGCAGTACTTC. This gives the protein CASSLLATYEQYF.

The chain is built from TRBV18 and TRBJ2-2; 8 bases align to TRBD1. Germline CDR1 reads KGHSH; CDR2 reads LQKENI. Trimming took 5 bases from V and 0 from J; bases not matched to a gene: 11. This CDR3 is built from 18 residues. In DNA form, the CDR3 reads TGTGCCAGCTCAGCCCCCATGACAGGGGACACGAACACCGGGGAGCTGTTTTTT. It specifies CASSAPMTGDTNTGELFF.